This T cell receptor (beta chain) was captured by sequencing in a study of blood T cells in healthy people across ages. This CDR3 contains 13 residues. Trimming cost V 2 bases and J 7 bases, with 6 bases left between them. In its sample, this clonotype was seen many times. Its cognate antigen is unknown. Through a sample-barcoded 5' primer and a J-beta primer mix, a second PCR was run for roughly 6 to 11 cycles. TCRdb passed the 5' RACE reads through MiXCR, listing each CDR3 protein once. Among roughly 1.9 million distinct CDR3 sequences listed, 35% to 50% were seen once. Points from the study as a whole: Naive T cell percentage showed a strong correlation with the diversity of TCR beta.

The sequence derives from a human donor in good health. What was sequenced was blood. The chain joins TRBV12-3 or TRBV12-4 to TRBJ1-6; D not certain. The CDR3 reads CASSLTVNSPLHF. CDR3 coding DNA: TGTGCCAGCAGTTTAACAGTCAATTCACCCCTCCACTTT.